This T cell receptor (beta chain) was found in a study of blood T cell repertoires in COVID-19. At the level of the study: Both acute and convalescent COVID-19 samples were obtained from the United States, Italy and Spain. The analysed material was cDNA or gDNA that came from T cells, B-cell-depleted T cells, or PBMCs.

V dropped 1 base and J dropped 2 bases, with 7 bases sitting between them. The CDR3 length is 14 residues. In germline, CDR1 is SEHNR, CDR2 FQNEAQ (reference sequence). In the source study's methods: Estimation of nucleated cell counts relied on the amplification of reference gene primers. TCRdb's table, derived via immunoSEQ multiplex PCR, lists solely in-frame clones and lacks some. The V and J calls and clone size were taken over from that table, and D and trimming were inferred from the DNA. In the table there are about 120,000 clones, over 75% of which are singletons. This chain connects TRBV7-9 to TRBJ2-3, with D maybe TRBD2 (6 bases). The sequence came from an older man with active or convalescent COVID-19. Material for sequencing was peripheral blood. CDR3 DNA: TGTGCCAGCAGCTTAGAGCGGGCCACAGATACGCAGTATTTT. Encoded protein: CASSLERATDTQYF.